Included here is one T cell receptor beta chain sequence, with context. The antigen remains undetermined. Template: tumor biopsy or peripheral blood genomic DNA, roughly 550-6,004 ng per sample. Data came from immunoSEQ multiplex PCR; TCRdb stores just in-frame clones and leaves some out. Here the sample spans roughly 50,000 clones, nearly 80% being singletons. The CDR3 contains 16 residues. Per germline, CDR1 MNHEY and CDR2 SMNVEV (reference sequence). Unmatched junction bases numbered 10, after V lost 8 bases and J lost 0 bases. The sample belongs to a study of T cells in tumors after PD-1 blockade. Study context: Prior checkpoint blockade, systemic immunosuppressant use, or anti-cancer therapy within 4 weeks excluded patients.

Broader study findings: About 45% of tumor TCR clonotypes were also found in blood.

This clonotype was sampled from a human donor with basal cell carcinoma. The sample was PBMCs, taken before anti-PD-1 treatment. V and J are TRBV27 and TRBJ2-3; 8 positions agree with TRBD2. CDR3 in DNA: TGTGCCAGCTATAGCGGGGCGACCTATAGCACAGATACGCAGTATTTT. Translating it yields CASYSGATYSTDTQYF.